The 5 T cell receptor beta chains reported below all come from one sample, sequenced in a study of Ad26.COV2.S vaccination and SARS-CoV-2 variants. Treatment given: roughly 18 received Ad26.COV2.S at low or high dose, single or two shots; a few received placebo; per-sample allocation not given. After the first vaccine or placebo injection, samples were drawn on day 63. This table comes from immunoSEQ multiplex PCR, and its TCRdb copy is limited to in-frame clones, with some not included. The table lists about 320,000 clones, 70% to 90% of them singletons. The input for sequencing was peripheral blood, taken in a trial of Ad26.COV2.S vaccine versus placebo. Source of these receptors: a person aged 18-65 years who received the Ad26.COV2.S COVID-19 vaccine or a placebo.

In the case of this clone: Other nucleotide sequences in the sample specify the same CDR3. The chain recombines TRBV7-9 with TRBJ1-1; no definite D call. The length of the CDR3 is 13 residues. Per the germline V gene, CDR1 is SEHNR and CDR2 is FQNEAQ (reference sequence). V lost 2 bases, J lost 0 bases, and 4 bases lay in between. The CDR3 loop reads CASSLSVNTEAFF. DNA for the CDR3: TGTGCCAGCAGCTTATCCGTGAACACTGAAGCTTTCTTT.

V is TRBV5-1 and J is TRBJ2-1; 7 positions agree with TRBD2. Germline-derived CDR1 and CDR2 are SGHRS and YFSETQ. V lost 3 bases to trimming and J lost 4 bases; unmatched junction nucleotides: 7. The CDR3 runs 15 residues. This CDR3 reads CASSYEGTTYNEQFF. The CDR3 DNA is TGCGCCAGCAGCTACGAAGGGACTACGTACAATGAGCAGTTCTTC.

This chain connects TRBV3-1 (or the pseudogene TRBV3-2) to TRBJ1-1; D not certain. V dropped 2 bases and J dropped 0 bases, with 16 bases sitting between them. The CDR3 consists of 17 residues. CDR1 and CDR2 from the germline V gene are LGHDT and YNNKEL (reference sequence). As DNA, the CDR3 is TGTGCCAGCAGCCAAAAAGATGACGGCCTAATGAACACTGAAGCTTTCTTT. Its translation: CASSQKDDGLMNTEAFF.

The chain couples TRBV20-1 to TRBJ2-1; D is possibly TRBD2 (6 bases). In germline, CDR1 is DFQATT, CDR2 SNEGSKA (reference sequence). The V end was cut by 3 bases, the J end by 0 bases, with 12 bases between. This CDR3 has 15 residues. CDR3 DNA sequence: TGCAGTGCTAGTTTCTGGGAGGCCTCCTACAATGAGCAGTTCTTC. Translation: CSASFWEASYNEQFF.

The chain joins TRBV5-4 to TRBJ1-1; TRBD1 matches 7 bases. CDR1 SGHNT and CDR2 YYREEE come from the germline V gene (reference sequence). CDR3 length equals 14 residues. V lost 3 bases, J lost 4 bases, and 6 bases stayed unmatched. The CDR3 DNA sequence: TGTGCCAGCAGCTCACAGGGGTCCCTCACTGAAGCTTTCTTT. Its protein product is CASSSQGSLTEAFF.